One and the same sample provided the 8 T cell receptor beta chains below, sequenced in a study of blood T cells in healthy people across ages. For the second PCR, which ran for about 6 to 11 cycles, a sample-barcoded 5' primer and a J-beta primer mix were used. Via MiXCR, TCRdb re-called the 5' RACE reads, giving one row per CDR3 protein. The repertoire holds approximately 940,000 distinct CDR3 sequences, 45% to 50% seen once, with around 15% in the top ten. The sequenced sample was blood. These receptor sequences come from a man aged 25-45 years in good health.

The chain carries TRBV5-6 and TRBJ2-7, with 7 nucleotides matching TRBD2. V lost 5 bases, J lost 2 bases, and 7 bases stayed unmatched. This CDR3 is 14 amino acids long. Germline V gene data show CDR1 as SGHDT and CDR2 as YYEEEE. DNA for the CDR3: TGTGCCAGCAGTCTCCGCGGGACTACCTACGAGCAGTACTTC. Protein product: CASSLRGTTYEQYF.

This clonotype has only one observation. V and J are TRBV3-1 and TRBJ2-5; 9 nucleotides agree with TRBD2. V shed 1 base, J shed 1 base, and the junction held 4 bases outside the gene matches. The CDR3 contains 16 residues. CDR1 and CDR2 (germline): LGHDT, YNNKEL (reference sequence). The DNA of the CDR3 is TGTGCCAGCAGCCAAGGCAGCGGGGGGACCCAAGAGACCCAGTACTTC. Translated, it gives CASSQGSGGTQETQYF.

This clonotype showed up just a few times. The chain has TRBV29-1 and TRBJ2-3; 12 bases are a match to TRBD2. The CDR3 extends over 17 amino acids. The V segment lost 4 bases and the J segment 2 bases; nucleotides outside the gene matches: 10. Germline V gene sequence: CDR1 SQVTM, CDR2 ANQGSEA. The CDR3 region has the DNA TGCAGCGTTGTACCCCTAGCGGGGGGGAAATCCACAGATACGCAGTATTTT. This translates into CSVVPLAGGKSTDTQYF.

In its sample, this clonotype was seen a few times. The gene calls are TRBV20-1 and TRBJ2-5; D possibly corresponds to TRBD1 (7 bases). The CDR3 length is 14 residues. V was trimmed by 5 bases and J by 3 bases, leaving 16 bases between them. Germline values: CDR1 DFQATT, CDR2 SNEGSKA (reference sequence). As DNA, the CDR3 is TGCAGTGCTGAGGGGGGACAGACTAAAGAGACCCAGTACTTC. Its translation is CSAEGGQTKETQYF.

This clonotype was recorded many times. A read error may produce the germline difference seen at one junction end. The chain uses TRBV5-1 and TRBJ1-1, with D perhaps TRBD1 (5 bases). The CDR3 is made up of 14 amino acids. The germline CDR1 and CDR2 sequences are SGHRS and YFSETQ. The CDR3 nucleotides read TGTGCCAGCAGTCCAGGGACCGGGAACACTGAAGCTTTCTTT. Translated: CASSPGTGNTEAFF.

This clonotype came up a few times. The V gene is TRBV12-3 or TRBV12-4, the J gene TRBJ2-3; the D gene could be TRBD1 or TRBD2 (6 bases each). V dropped 5 bases and J dropped 5 bases, with 14 bases sitting between them. The CDR3 loop spans 14 amino acids. The CDR3 DNA reads TGTGCCAGCAGTGGGGGGCCTGGTCGAGATACGCAGTATTTT. This codes for CASSGGPGRDTQYF.

This clonotype was detected only a few times. The rearrangement links TRBV5-1 to TRBJ1-6; D gene unclear. Germline-derived CDR1 and CDR2 are SGHRS and YFSETQ. The CDR3 is 11 amino acids. Trimming removed 3 bases from V and 10 bases from J, with 5 bases in between. The CDR3, as DNA: TGCGCCAGCAGCTCCCCCTCACCCCTCCACTTT. As protein: CASSSPSPLHF. Full variable domain (missing parts from reference TRBV5-1 and TRBJ1-6): KAGVTQTPRYLIKTRGQQVTLSCSPISGHRSVSWYQQTPGQGLQFLFEYFSETQRNKGNFPGRFSGRQFSNSRSEMNVSTLELGDSALYLCASSSPSPLHFGNGTRLTVT.

This clonotype came up a few times. The genes are TRBV2 and TRBJ1-5, with unresolved D. Germline V gives CDR1 SNHLY, CDR2 FYNNEI. The length of the CDR3 is 14 residues. Trimming left V 3 bases short and J 1 base short, with 7 bases between. CDR3 sequence (DNA): TGTGCCAGCAGTGACCCCCAGAGCAATCAGCCCCAGCATTTT. Translation: CASSDPQSNQPQHF.